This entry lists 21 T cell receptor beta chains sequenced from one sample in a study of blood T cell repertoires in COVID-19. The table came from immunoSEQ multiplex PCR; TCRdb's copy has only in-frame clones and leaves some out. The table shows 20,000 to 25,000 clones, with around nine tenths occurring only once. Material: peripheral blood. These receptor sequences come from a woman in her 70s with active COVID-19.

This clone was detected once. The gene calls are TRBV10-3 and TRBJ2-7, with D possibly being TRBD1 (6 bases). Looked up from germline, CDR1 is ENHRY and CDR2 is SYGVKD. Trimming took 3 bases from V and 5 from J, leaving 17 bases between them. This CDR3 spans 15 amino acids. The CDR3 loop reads CAISDQKTGSHEQYF. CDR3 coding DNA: TGTGCCATCAGTGACCAGAAGACAGGTTCCCACGAGCAGTACTTC.

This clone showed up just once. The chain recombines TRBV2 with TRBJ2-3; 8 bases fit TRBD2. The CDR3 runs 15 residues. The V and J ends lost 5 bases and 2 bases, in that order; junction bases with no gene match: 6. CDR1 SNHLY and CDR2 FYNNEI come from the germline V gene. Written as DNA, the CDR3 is TGTGCCAGCAGTTTCCTAGCGGGTACCACAGATACGCAGTATTTT. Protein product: CASSFLAGTTDTQYF. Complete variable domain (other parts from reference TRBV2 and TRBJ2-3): EPEVTQTPSHQVTQMGQEVILRCVPISNHLYFYWYRQILGQKVEFLVSFYNNEISEKSEIFDDQFSVERPDGSNFTLKIRSTKLEDSAMYFCASSFLAGTTDTQYFGPGTRLTVL.

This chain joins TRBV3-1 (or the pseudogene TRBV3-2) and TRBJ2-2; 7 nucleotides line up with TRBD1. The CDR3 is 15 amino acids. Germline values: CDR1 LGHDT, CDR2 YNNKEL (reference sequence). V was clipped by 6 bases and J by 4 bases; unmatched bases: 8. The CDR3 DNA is TGTGCCAGCAGTGCCCGGGACAGAGTCACCGGGGAGCTGTTTTTT. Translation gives CASSARDRVTGELFF.

The CDR3: CASSLSGRVETQYF. The CDR3 nucleotides are TGTGCCAGCAGCCTAAGTGGGCGAGTAGAGACCCAGTACTTC. The genes are TRBV2 and TRBJ2-5; D not resolved. Germline CDR1 SNHLY, CDR2 FYNNEI. Between the trimmed V and J ends, which lost 6 bases and 4 bases, there was a span of 15 bases. CDR3 length: 14 amino acids.

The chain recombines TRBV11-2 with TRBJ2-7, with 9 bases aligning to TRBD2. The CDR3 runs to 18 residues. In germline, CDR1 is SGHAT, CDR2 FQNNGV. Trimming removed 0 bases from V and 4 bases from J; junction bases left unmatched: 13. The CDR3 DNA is TGTGCCAGCAGCTTAGAACTACTACCGTCTAGCGGGGAATACGAGCAGTACTTC. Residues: CASSLELLPSSGEYEQYF.

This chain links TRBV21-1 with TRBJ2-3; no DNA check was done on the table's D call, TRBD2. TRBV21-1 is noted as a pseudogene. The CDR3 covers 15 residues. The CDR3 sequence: CASSRRTRGTDTQYF. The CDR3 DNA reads TGTGCCAGCAGCAGGAGGACTAGAGGCACAGATACGCAGTATTTT.

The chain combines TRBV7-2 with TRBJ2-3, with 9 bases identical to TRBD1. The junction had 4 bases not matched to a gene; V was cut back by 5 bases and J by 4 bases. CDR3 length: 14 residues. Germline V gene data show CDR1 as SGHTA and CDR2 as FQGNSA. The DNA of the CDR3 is TGTGCCAGCAGCCCGGACAGGGGACCAGATACGCAGTATTTT. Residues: CASSPDRGPDTQYF.

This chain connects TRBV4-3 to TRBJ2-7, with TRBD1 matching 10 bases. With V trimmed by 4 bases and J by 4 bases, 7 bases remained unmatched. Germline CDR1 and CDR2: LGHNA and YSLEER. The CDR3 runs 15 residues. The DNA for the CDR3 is TGCGCCAGCAGCCTGGGGACAGGGGTACAATACGAGCAGTACTTC. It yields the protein CASSLGTGVQYEQYF.

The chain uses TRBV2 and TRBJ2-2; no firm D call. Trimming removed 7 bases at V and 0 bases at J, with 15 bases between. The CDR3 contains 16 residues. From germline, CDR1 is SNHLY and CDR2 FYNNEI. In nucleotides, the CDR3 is TGTGCCAGCAACCCCTCGCCAGCGCCGAACACCGGGGAGCTGTTTTTT. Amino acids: CASNPSPAPNTGELFF.

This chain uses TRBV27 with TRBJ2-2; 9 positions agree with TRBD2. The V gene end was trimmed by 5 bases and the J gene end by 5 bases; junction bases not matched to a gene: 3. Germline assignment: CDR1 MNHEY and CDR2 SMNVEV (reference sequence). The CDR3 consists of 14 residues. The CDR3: CASSGLAGTGELFF. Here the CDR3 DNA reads TGTGCCAGCAGTGGGCTAGCGGGGACCGGGGAGCTGTTTTTT.

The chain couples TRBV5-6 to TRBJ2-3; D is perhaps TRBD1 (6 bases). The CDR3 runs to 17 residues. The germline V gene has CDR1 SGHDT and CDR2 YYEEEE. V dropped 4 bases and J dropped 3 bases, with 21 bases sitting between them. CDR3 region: CASSATGIGVWTDTQYF. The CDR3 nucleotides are TGTGCCAGCAGCGCTACAGGGATTGGGGTATGGACAGATACGCAGTATTTT.

The CDR3 sequence is CASSRLAGTLGETQYF. For the CDR3, the DNA is TGTGCCAGCAGTCGTCTGGCGGGGACCCTAGGCGAGACCCAGTACTTC. The chain uses TRBV27 and TRBJ2-5; D perhaps matches TRBD2 (6 bases). Germline V gene sequence: CDR1 MNHEY, CDR2 SMNVEV (reference sequence). The V end lost 5 bases, the J end lost 5 bases, and 21 bases lay between the germline ends. This CDR3 is 16 amino acids long.

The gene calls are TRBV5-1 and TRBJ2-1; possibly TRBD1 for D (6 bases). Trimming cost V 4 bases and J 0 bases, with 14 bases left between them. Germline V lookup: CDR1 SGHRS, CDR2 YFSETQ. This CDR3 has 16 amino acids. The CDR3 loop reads CASSLDQGSSYNEQFF. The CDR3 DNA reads TGCGCCAGCAGCCTGGACCAGGGGAGCTCCTACAATGAGCAGTTCTTC.

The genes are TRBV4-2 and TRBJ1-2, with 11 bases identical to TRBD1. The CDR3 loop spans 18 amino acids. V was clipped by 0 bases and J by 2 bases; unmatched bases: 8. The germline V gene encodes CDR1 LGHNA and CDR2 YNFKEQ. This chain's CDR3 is CASSQEGDRGIPNYGYTF. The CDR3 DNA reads TGTGCCAGCAGCCAAGAGGGGGACAGGGGGATCCCAAACTATGGCTACACCTTC.

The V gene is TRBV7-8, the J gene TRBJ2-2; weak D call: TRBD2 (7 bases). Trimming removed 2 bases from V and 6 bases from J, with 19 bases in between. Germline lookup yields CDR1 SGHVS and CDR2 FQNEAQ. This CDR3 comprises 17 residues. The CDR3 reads CASSLLWGGPLPGELFF. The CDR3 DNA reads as TGTGCCAGCAGCTTATTGTGGGGGGGGCCGCTACCCGGGGAGCTGTTTTTT.

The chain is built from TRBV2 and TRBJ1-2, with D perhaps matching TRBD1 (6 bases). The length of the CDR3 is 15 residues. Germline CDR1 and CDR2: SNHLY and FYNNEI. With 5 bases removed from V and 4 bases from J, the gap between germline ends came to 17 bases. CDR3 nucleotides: TGTGCCAGCAGTATATATGGGGGCGCTGGCTATGGCTACACCTTC. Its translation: CASSIYGGAGYGYTF.

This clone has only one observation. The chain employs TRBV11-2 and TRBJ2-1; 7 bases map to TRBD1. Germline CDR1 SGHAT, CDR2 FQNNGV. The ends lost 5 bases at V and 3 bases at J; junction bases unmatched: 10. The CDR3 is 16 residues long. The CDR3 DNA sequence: TGTGCCAGCAGCCCCACCCGGGACAGAGACTACAATGAGCAGTTCTTC. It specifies CASSPTRDRDYNEQFF.

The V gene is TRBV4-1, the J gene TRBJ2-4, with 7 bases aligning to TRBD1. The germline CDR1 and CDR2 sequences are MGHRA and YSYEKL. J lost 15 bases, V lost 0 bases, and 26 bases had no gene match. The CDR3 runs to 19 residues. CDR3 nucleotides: TGCGCCAGCAGCCAAGATGCCCCTCGAAGAGACAGGGTAACTCGGGCTACGTACTTC. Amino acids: CASSQDAPRRDRVTRATYF.

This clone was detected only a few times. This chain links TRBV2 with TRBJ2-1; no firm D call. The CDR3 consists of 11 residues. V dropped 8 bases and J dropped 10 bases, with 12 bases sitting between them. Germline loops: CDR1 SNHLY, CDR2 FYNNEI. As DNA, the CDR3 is TGTGCCAGCCAGGTTGAACGGGAGCAGTTCTTC. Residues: CASQVEREQFF.

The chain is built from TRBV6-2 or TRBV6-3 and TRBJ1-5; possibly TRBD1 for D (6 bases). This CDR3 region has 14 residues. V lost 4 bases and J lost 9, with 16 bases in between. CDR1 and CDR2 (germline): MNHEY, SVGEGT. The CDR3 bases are TGTGCCAGCAGTTCCGACCTAAGGGGGAGGCCCCAGCATTTT. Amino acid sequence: CASSSDLRGRPQHF.

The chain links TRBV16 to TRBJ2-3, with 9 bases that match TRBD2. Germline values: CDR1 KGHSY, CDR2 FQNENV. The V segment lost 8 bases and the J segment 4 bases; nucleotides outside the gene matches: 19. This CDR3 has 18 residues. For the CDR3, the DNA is TGTGCCAGCGCCCTCCCCGCGAGACTGGCGGGGGGGTCAGATACGCAGTATTTT. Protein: CASALPARLAGGSDTQYF.